The clone carrying this T cell receptor (beta chain) was observed a handful of times. The source of the sample is a study of blood T cell repertoires in COVID-19. Study details: Whether acute or convalescent, the COVID-19 samples came from the United States, Italy and Spain. PBMCs, B-cell-depleted T cells, or T cells provided the cDNA or gDNA that made up the material.

The CDR3 is 13 amino acids. Trimming removed 6 bases at V and 5 bases at J, with 12 bases between. In the original workflow: The authors estimated nucleated cell counts from reference gene primer amplification. The protocol was immunoSEQ multiplex PCR, while the TCRdb copy is restricted to in-frame clones and leaves out a portion. The V and J calls and clone size come from that table; D and trimming were worked out from the DNA. The sample shows over 70,000 clones, approximately 83% of them seen only once. The specimen was peripheral blood. This sequence originates from a human donor in a cohort sampled during active COVID-19. The chain employs TRBV12-3 or TRBV12-4 and TRBJ2-3; D is unresolved. In nucleotides, the CDR3 is TGTGCCAGCAGCCTAAGACTCCGAGATACGCAGTATTTT. It codes for CASSLRLRDTQYF.